Given below is one TCR beta chain in context. Antigen: not known. These data belong to a study of T cell repertoires in cytomegalovirus infection. The overall study: CMV epitopes in the study were HLA-C-restricted (recently identified) and HLA-B-restricted (well studied). Based on public TCR beta signatures, there were indications of CMV infection and of a matching HLA type. General study results and limits: The study found HLA-C-restricted CMV-specific TCR beta clonotypes dominating the ex vivo response. People with CMV and the relevant HLA were identified by cumulative public TCR beta family frequency.

The germline CDR1 and CDR2 sequences are SNHLY and FYNNEI. CDR3 length: 17 residues. The V and J ends lost 4 bases and 6 bases, in that order; junction bases with no gene match: 14. TCRdb reprocessed the reads with MiXCR, giving one entry per CDR3 protein. The data show nearly 700,000 distinct CDR3 sequences, roughly 36% seen once. Sequenced here: cultured PBMCs, sampled from culture after CMV antigen stimulation. The TCR comes from a human donor in good health (CMV status not recorded). Some clones in this sample may be carry-over from other donors' samples. The genes are TRBV2 and TRBJ1-1, with TRBD1 identical over 10 bases. For the CDR3, the DNA is TGTGCCAGCAGTGTCCGGGACAGGGGTTTTTCAGTCCCTGAAGCTTTCTTT. Its protein product is CASSVRDRGFSVPEAFF.